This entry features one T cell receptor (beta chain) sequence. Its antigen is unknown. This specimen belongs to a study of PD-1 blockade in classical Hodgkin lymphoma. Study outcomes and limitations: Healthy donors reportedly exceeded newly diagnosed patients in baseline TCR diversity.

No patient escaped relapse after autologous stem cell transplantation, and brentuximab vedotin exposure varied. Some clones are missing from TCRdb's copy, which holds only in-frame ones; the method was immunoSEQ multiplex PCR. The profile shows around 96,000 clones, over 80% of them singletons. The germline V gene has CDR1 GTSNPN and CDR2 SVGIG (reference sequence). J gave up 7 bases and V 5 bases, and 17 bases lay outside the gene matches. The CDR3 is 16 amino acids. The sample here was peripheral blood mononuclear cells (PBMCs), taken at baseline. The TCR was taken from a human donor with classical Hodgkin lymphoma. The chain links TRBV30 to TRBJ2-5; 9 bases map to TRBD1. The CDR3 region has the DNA TGTGCCTGGGGACATACAGGGGGCTTTACCGTGGTGACCCAGTACTTC. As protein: CAWGHTGGFTVVTQYF.